This T cell receptor beta chain appears in the sequencing data of a study of cytotoxic CD8 clonotypes in ibrutinib-treated CLL. About the research overall: Partial response occurred in around 24 patients and complete response in 2; at median about 70 months, roughly 15 remained remitted and some 12 progressed. Study findings and constraints: Baseline levels of clonality went above those of age-matched healthy donors and moved with circulating CD8+ T-cell counts. Samples were collected at differing times from sustained-remission and progressing patients. Under therapy, public clonotypes either contracted or stayed stable, and they were uncommon.

The length of the CDR3 is 14 residues. The ends lost 2 bases at V and 8 bases at J; junction bases unmatched: 6. Germline CDR1 and CDR2: GTSNPN and SVGIG (reference sequence). Using immunoSEQ multiplex PCR, the repertoire was profiled, and TCRdb retains in-frame clones only, with some absent. This sample carries approximately 150,000 clones, roughly 88% of them seen once, and the ten largest clones take approximately 3%. Of note for this clone: Its antigen is not known.

The chain uses TRBV30 and TRBJ2-1; 10 bases match TRBD2. This TCR came from a human donor with chronic lymphocytic leukemia. Source: PBMCs, taken at disease progression, from a patient treated with ibrutinib. The CDR3 bases are TGTGCCTGGAGTCGTAGCGGGAGGTCTGATGAGCAGTTCTTC. Its protein product is CAWSRSGRSDEQFF.